The 28 T cell receptor beta chains reported below all come from one sample, sequenced in a study of blood T cell repertoires in COVID-19. Method: immunoSEQ multiplex PCR; TCRdb's copy keeps in-frame clones and lacks some. The sample shows roughly 340,000 clones, around 91% of them seen only once. The sample comprised peripheral blood. These receptors came from a woman between 18 and 29 years old who had recovered from COVID-19.

The CDR3 nucleotides read TGTGCCAGCAGCTTAGTTCTTCGGGATACGCAGTATTTT. This encodes CASSLVLRDTQYF. The chain links TRBV7-8 to TRBJ2-3; no clear D gene. V was trimmed by 1 base and J by 6 bases, leaving 8 bases between them. Germline CDR1 and CDR2: SGHVS and FQNEAQ. The CDR3 runs to 13 residues.

V usage is TRBV5-1 and J usage is TRBJ1-1, with 9 bases matching TRBD1. The CDR3 is made up of 17 amino acids. V trimming: 0 bases; J trimming: 2 bases; junction bases outside the gene matches: 8. Germline CDR1 reads SGHRS; CDR2 reads YFSETQ. CDR3 sequence (DNA): TGCGCCAGCAGCTTGGAGGGGCACAGGGGGCTCAACACTGAAGCTTTCTTT. The encoded protein is CASSLEGHRGLNTEAFF. The variable domain in full, with the rest retrieved from reference TRBV5-1 and TRBJ1-1, is KAGVTQTPRYLIKTRGQQVTLSCSPISGHRSVSWYQQTPGQGLQFLFEYFSETQRNKGNFPGRFSGRQFSNSRSEMNVSTLELGDSALYLCASSLEGHRGLNTEAFFGQGTRLTVV.

Written as DNA, the CDR3 is TGTGCCAGCTCACCCCCGACAGATACGCAGTATTTT. This sequence encodes CASSPPTDTQYF. V gene TRBV18 combines with J gene TRBJ2-3, with D unresolved. The CDR3 runs 12 residues. Trimming pared 3 bases from V and 3 bases from J, leaving 4 bases between. Germline CDR1 and CDR2: KGHSH and LQKENI.

The chain recombines TRBV4-3 with TRBJ2-3; TRBD1 matches at 7 bases. The CDR3 has 16 residues. Germline lookup yields CDR1 LGHNA and CDR2 YSLEER. Germline trimming cut 0 bases from V and 3 bases from J; bases unmatched to any gene: 6. The CDR3, as DNA: TGCGCCAGCAGCCAAGATTCGACAGGGTTAACAGATACGCAGTATTTT. It specifies CASSQDSTGLTDTQYF.

This clone has just one count. The chain has TRBV7-2 and TRBJ2-3; 12 nucleotides agree with TRBD2. The germline gives CDR1 SGHTA, CDR2 FQGNSA. The CDR3 totals 15 residues. The J segment lost 6 bases and the V segment lost 5 bases, leaving 6 bases of the junction unmatched. The CDR3 here is CASSMTSGSTDTQYF. The CDR3, as DNA: TGTGCCAGCAGCATGACTAGCGGGAGTACGGATACGCAGTATTTT.

The chain joins TRBV18 to TRBJ1-5, with 10 nucleotides matching TRBD1. This CDR3 is 15 amino acids long. The V and J ends lost 2 bases and 4 bases, in that order; junction bases with no gene match: 2. Germline CDR1 KGHSH, CDR2 LQKENI. Written as DNA, the CDR3 is TGTGCCAGCTCACCAGCGGGACAGGGGAATCAGCCCCAGCATTTT. Protein: CASSPAGQGNQPQHF.

This clone is a singleton in its sample. The CDR3 is CASSLSPGEKLFF. The CDR3, as DNA: TGTGCCAGCAGCTTAAGCCCCGGGGAAAAACTGTTTTTT. The chain employs TRBV7-9 and TRBJ1-4; no firm D call. This CDR3 is built from 13 residues. V dropped 2 bases and J dropped 8 bases, with 9 bases sitting between them. The germline CDR1 and CDR2 sequences are SEHNR and FQNEAQ (reference sequence). Using reference TRBV7-9 and TRBJ1-4 for the parts outside the CDR3, the full variable domain is DTGVSQNPRHKITKRGQNVTFRCDPISEHNRLYWYRQTLGQGPEFLTYFQNEAQLEKSRLLSDRFSAERPKGSFSTLEIQRTEQGDSAMYLCASSLSPGEKLFFGSGTQLSVL.

This chain links TRBV3-1 (or the pseudogene TRBV3-2) with TRBJ2-1; 8 nucleotides match TRBD2. The germline gives CDR1 LGHDT, CDR2 YNNKEL (reference sequence). With 2 bases clipped from V and 10 bases from J, the junction kept 7 bases outside the gene matches. This CDR3 has 14 residues. DNA for the CDR3: TGTGCCAGCAGCCAAAGAGCGGGAGTGGGGGAGCAGTTCTTC. Encoded protein: CASSQRAGVGEQFF.

The V and J genes are TRBV7-9 and TRBJ2-3; the D gene is possibly TRBD2 (5 bases). CDR1 is SEHNR, CDR2 FQNEAQ, per germline (reference sequence). Trimming took 5 bases from V and 4 from J, leaving 19 bases between them. This CDR3 has 16 amino acids. The CDR3 reads CASSPFPGLGADTQYF. CDR3 nucleotide sequence: TGTGCCAGCAGCCCGTTCCCCGGACTTGGGGCAGATACGCAGTATTTT.

The chain combines TRBV30 with TRBJ2-3; D unresolved. Germline V gives CDR1 GTSNPN, CDR2 SVGIG (reference sequence). With 8 bases removed from V and 0 bases from J, the gap between germline ends came to 12 bases. This CDR3 spans 13 amino acids. CDR3 coding DNA: TGTGCCCTTCTTAGTCCTAGCACAGATACGCAGTATTTT. It translates to CALLSPSTDTQYF.

In its sample, this clone was seen once. The chain links TRBV20-1 to TRBJ2-7, with 7 bases fitting TRBD1. Germline CDR1 is DFQATT and CDR2 is SNEGSKA (reference sequence). The CDR3 spans 11 residues. J lost 5 bases, V lost 3 bases, and 1 base had no gene match. Here the CDR3 reads CSARTGNEQYV. CDR3 bases: TGCAGTGCTAGGACAGGGAACGAGCAGTACGTC.

This clone was picked up one time. The chain employs TRBV2 and TRBJ2-1; TRBD2 is a possible D gene (6 bases). V was trimmed by 3 bases and J by 10 bases, leaving 19 bases between them. Per germline, CDR1 SNHLY and CDR2 FYNNEI. The CDR3 is made up of 15 amino acids. The CDR3 DNA reads as TGTGCCAGCAGTGACTCCTGGAGGGCGACCAACGAGCAGTTCTTC. This gives the protein CASSDSWRATNEQFF.

V usage is TRBV4-1 and J usage is TRBJ2-1, with D maybe TRBD2 (5 bases). Deletions cut 3 bases from V and 5 bases from J, with 14 bases between. CDR1 MGHRA and CDR2 YSYEKL come from the germline V gene. There are 15 residues in the CDR3. The CDR3 DNA reads as TGCGCCAGCAGCCAGAAATACGGGAAAGACAATGAGCAGTTCTTC. Translating gives CASSQKYGKDNEQFF.

The V call is TRBV24-1, the J call TRBJ2-5; 9 positions agree with TRBD1. The CDR3 has 17 amino acids. Trimming took 1 base from V and 0 from J; bases not matched to a gene: 5. Germline V gives CDR1 KGHDR, CDR2 SFDVKD. CDR3 in amino acids: CATSDLADRGNQETQYF. The CDR3 nucleotides read TGTGCCACCAGTGATTTAGCGGACAGGGGAAACCAAGAGACCCAGTACTTC.

This clone came up once. The chain combines TRBV19 with TRBJ2-2; possibly TRBD2 for D (6 bases). The CDR3 extends over 15 amino acids. Trimming removed 4 bases at V and 3 bases at J, with 12 bases between. The germline V gene has CDR1 LNHDA and CDR2 SQIVND (reference sequence). The CDR3 DNA reads as TGTGCCAGTAGTAGGAGGGGCGCTGACACCGGGGAGCTGTTTTTT. This codes for CASSRRGADTGELFF.

The chain couples TRBV10-2 to TRBJ2-3; D is possibly TRBD2 (6 bases). The CDR3 is 13 amino acids. Germline V CDR1 and CDR2: WSHSY, SAAADI. V dropped 10 bases and J dropped 2 bases, with 13 bases sitting between them. As DNA, the CDR3 is TGCGCCACCCGGGACTTTAACACAGATACGCAGTATTTT. Translating gives CATRDFNTDTQYF.

The chain links TRBV18 to TRBJ1-5; 8 bases line up with TRBD1. The V segment lost 4 bases and the J segment 6 bases; nucleotides outside the gene matches: 5. There are 14 residues in the CDR3. Germline V gene data show CDR1 as KGHSH and CDR2 as LQKENI. The CDR3 nucleotides are TGTGCCAGCTCACGAGACAGGGGATTTCAGCCCCAGCATTTT. The encoded protein is CASSRDRGFQPQHF.

The CDR3 loop is CASSVEAGTGYGNSPLHF. The DNA for the CDR3 is TGTGCCAGCAGCGTAGAGGCCGGGACAGGGTATGGGAATTCACCCCTCCACTTT. The chain has TRBV9 and TRBJ1-6, with 9 positions matching TRBD1. The junction had 11 bases not matched to a gene; V was cut back by 0 bases and J by 7 bases. The germline V gene has CDR1 SGDLS and CDR2 YYNGEE. The CDR3 is made up of 18 amino acids.

This chain links TRBV5-6 with TRBJ2-7, with D unresolved. The CDR3 extends over 15 amino acids. V lost 0 bases and J lost 4, with 14 bases in between. The germline gives CDR1 SGHDT, CDR2 YYEEEE. The CDR3 protein is CASSLVCVTLYEQYV. In DNA form, the CDR3 reads TGTGCCAGCAGCTTGGTTTGTGTGACTTTATACGAGCAGTACGTC.

The chain couples TRBV29-1 to TRBJ2-6; D is unclear. Per the germline V gene, CDR1 is SQVTM and CDR2 is ANQGSEA. CDR3 length: 15 residues. With 6 bases removed from V and 0 bases from J, the gap between germline ends came to 12 bases. The CDR3 nucleotides are TGCAGCGTAGCATCTGCTCGCTCTGGGGCCAACGTCCTGACTTTC. Translated: CSVASARSGANVLTF.

This chain connects TRBV5-6 to TRBJ2-3; possible D gene TRBD2, 5 bases. Trimming stripped 2 bases from V and 5 bases from J, with 12 bases between. Germline values: CDR1 SGHDT, CDR2 YYEEEE. The CDR3 has 14 residues. The CDR3 protein is CASSLGLTRDTQYF. In nucleotides, the CDR3 is TGTGCCAGCAGCTTAGGACTGACTCGAGATACGCAGTATTTT.

CDR3 sequence (DNA): TGTGCCAGCAGTTTACGGGGGAGAACTGAAGCTTTCTTT. This gives the protein CASSLRGRTEAFF. The chain recombines TRBV12-3 or TRBV12-4 with TRBJ1-1; D perhaps matches TRBD1 (5 bases). V lost 2 bases, J lost 5 bases, and 9 bases lay in between. The CDR3 is made up of 13 amino acids.

The rearrangement links TRBV5-6 to TRBJ2-2; D unclear. Germline-derived CDR1 and CDR2 are SGHDT and YYEEEE. The CDR3 spans 15 residues. Trimming left V 0 bases short and J 0 bases short, with 6 bases between. The CDR3 here is CASSLGPTNTGELFF. The CDR3 DNA sequence: TGTGCCAGCAGCTTGGGGCCGACGAACACCGGGGAGCTGTTTTTT.

This chain links TRBV18 with TRBJ2-1, with D possibly matching TRBD2 (6 bases). The V end lost 5 bases, the J end lost 7 bases, and 18 bases lay between the germline ends. Germline loops: CDR1 KGHSH, CDR2 LQKENI. The CDR3 covers 15 residues. The DNA of the CDR3 is TGTGCCAGCTCAATGACTCTAATCGGAGGGAATGAGCAGTTCTTC. Translating it yields CASSMTLIGGNEQFF.

J is TRBJ2-1 and V is TRBV7-8; TRBD2 matches at 7 bases. V was clipped by 1 base and J by 10 bases; unmatched bases: 7. CDR1 and CDR2 from the germline V gene are SGHVS and FQNEAQ. The CDR3 spans 14 residues. CDR3 amino acids: CASSLVRLAVEQFF. The CDR3 DNA reads as TGTGCCAGCAGCTTAGTCCGGCTAGCGGTGGAGCAGTTCTTC.

The genes are TRBV7-2 and TRBJ2-3; 9 nucleotides line up with TRBD2. The CDR3 has 15 residues. V lost 1 base to trimming and J lost 3 bases; unmatched junction nucleotides: 2. CDR1 is SGHTA, CDR2 FQGNSA, per germline. The CDR3 region has the DNA TGTGCCAGCAGCTTAGATGCGGGAGGGACAGATACGCAGTATTTT. Protein sequence: CASSLDAGGTDTQYF.

The genes are TRBV27 and TRBJ1-6; the match to TRBD1 covers 12 bases. Trimming removed 6 bases from V and 0 bases from J; junction bases left unmatched: 12. Germline assignment: CDR1 MNHEY and CDR2 SMNVEV (reference sequence). The CDR3 runs to 20 residues. Here the CDR3 DNA reads TGTGCCAGCAGACGGGCCGGGACAGGGGGCCCGAGCTCCTATAATTCACCCCTCCACTTT. Protein product: CASRRAGTGGPSSYNSPLHF.

The V call is TRBV5-3, the J call TRBJ2-7; 7 nucleotides align to TRBD2. TRBV5-3 is an open reading frame whose function is uncertain. The CDR3 is 13 amino acids. The CDR3 coding sequence is TGTGTTAGCGGGCGTTATAAGGGCTACGAGCAGTACGTC. This translates into CVSGRYKGYEQYV.